This entry lists 23 T cell receptor beta chains sequenced from one sample in a study of shared clonotypes between healthy human individuals. TCRdb's copy holds only in-frame clones and misses some; the assay was immunoSEQ multiplex PCR. The sample contains roughly 680,000 clones, roughly 72% of which appear only once. The sequenced sample consisted of memory CD4+ T cells sorted from blood. Subset specified: CD45RA-negative fraction. These receptors all come from a young woman in good health.

V gene TRBV11-2 combines with J gene TRBJ1-6, with D maybe TRBD1 (5 bases). This CDR3 spans 14 amino acids. Between the trimmed V and J ends, which lost 3 bases and 9 bases, there was a span of 12 bases. Germline V CDR1 and CDR2: SGHAT, FQNNGV. The CDR3 sequence is CASSFRGAGSPLHF. The CDR3 DNA reads TGTGCCAGCAGCTTTCGAGGGGCCGGTTCACCCCTCCACTTT.

The V gene is TRBV11-2, the J gene TRBJ2-5, with 8 bases lining up with TRBD2. The V segment lost 8 bases and the J segment 1 base; nucleotides outside the gene matches: 6. CDR1 and CDR2 (germline): SGHAT, FQNNGV. The CDR3 totals 14 residues. In DNA, the CDR3 is TGTGCCAGCGCAGCGGGGGCAGTCCAAGAGACCCAGTACTTC. Encoded protein: CASAAGAVQETQYF.

This clone was seen only once. This chain connects TRBV20-1 to TRBJ1-2; no clear D. CDR1 and CDR2 from the germline V gene are DFQATT and SNEGSKA (reference sequence). V lost 5 bases to trimming and J lost 5 bases, with 9 bases between them. The CDR3 has 11 residues. Here the CDR3 reads CSAFMQYGYTF. The CDR3 bases are TGCAGTGCTTTCATGCAGTATGGCTACACCTTC.

The V and J genes are TRBV28 and TRBJ1-4, with TRBD1 matching over 8 bases. V was pared by 7 bases and J by 11 bases, with 18 bases of the junction left unmatched. Germline V lookup: CDR1 MDHEN, CDR2 SYDVKM. The CDR3 runs to 16 residues. CDR3 region: CASTIGQGAQSGKLFF. CDR3 sequence (DNA): TGTGCCAGCACAATCGGGCAGGGGGCGCAGTCGGGGAAACTGTTTTTT.

The V gene is TRBV2, the J gene TRBJ1-2; D gene unclear. Germline V CDR1 and CDR2: SNHLY, FYNNEI. This CDR3 is 13 amino acids long. Trimming stripped 8 bases from V and 6 bases from J, with 16 bases between. The CDR3 nucleotides read TGTGCCAGCCTATATTGGGGTCGGGATGGCTACACCTTC. This gives the protein CASLYWGRDGYTF.

This clone is a singleton in its sample. The chain recombines TRBV10-3 with TRBJ1-5, with D tentatively TRBD1 (6 bases). This CDR3 is 13 amino acids long. The germline V and J ends were trimmed by 6 bases and 8 bases, with 14 bases remaining between them. The germline V gene has CDR1 ENHRY and CDR2 SYGVKD. CDR3 residues: CAISTDRSEPQHF. The CDR3 DNA is TGTGCCATCAGCACCGACAGGAGTGAGCCCCAGCATTTT.

The genes are TRBV11-2 and TRBJ2-5; 8 nucleotides line up with TRBD1. Trimming removed 4 bases from V and 5 bases from J; junction bases left unmatched: 6. The CDR3 extends over 14 amino acids. The germline V gene has CDR1 SGHAT and CDR2 FQNNGV. In DNA form, the CDR3 reads TGTGCCAGCAGCTCCGACAGGGGTGCCGAGACCCAGTACTTC. Translated: CASSSDRGAETQYF.

Comments on this clone: Other DNA sequences in this sample translate to the same CDR3. The chain employs TRBV5-1 and TRBJ2-1; either TRBD1 or TRBD2 may fit D (5 bases each). Trimming shortened V by 0 bases and J by 3 bases, and 10 bases separated the two germline ends. Germline CDR1 and CDR2: SGHRS and YFSETQ. The CDR3 contains 15 residues. In DNA, the CDR3 is TGCGCCAGCAGCTTGGCCTCTGGGGGCTACAATGAGCAGTTCTTC. This gives the protein CASSLASGGYNEQFF.

The CDR3 loop reads CASSQQSWTGPDTLHF. CDR3 coding DNA: TGCGCCAGCAGCCAACAATCCTGGACAGGCCCCGATACTTTGCATTTT. The genes are TRBV4-1 and TRBJ1-5; TRBD1 aligns across 7 bases. This CDR3 is built from 16 residues. Germline CDR1 is MGHRA and CDR2 is YSYEKL. V dropped 2 bases and J dropped 15; count of bases not matched to a gene: 19.

This clone was seen a single time. J is TRBJ2-1 and V is TRBV19; 9 bases match TRBD2. CDR3 length: 16 residues. The V gene end was trimmed by 3 bases and the J gene end by 7 bases; junction bases not matched to a gene: 10. The germline gives CDR1 LNHDA, CDR2 SQIVND (reference sequence). The CDR3 spells CASSITPSGTLNEQFF. The CDR3 coding sequence is TGTGCCAGTAGTATCACCCCTAGCGGGACCTTGAATGAGCAGTTCTTC.

The chain recombines TRBV10-2 with TRBJ2-5, with a tentative D call TRBD2 (5 bases). The CDR3 sequence is 12 residues long. The V and J ends lost 8 bases and 5 bases respectively, with 12 bases between them. Germline CDR1 and CDR2: WSHSY and SAAADI. CDR3 DNA sequence: TGCGCCAGCCGCGAGCGAGGGGAGACCCAGTACTTC. Protein product: CASRERGETQYF.

The CDR3 nucleotides read TGTGCCAGCAGGCCGCCAAGCTCCTACGAGCAGTACTTC. Amino acids: CASRPPSSYEQYF. This chain links TRBV28 with TRBJ2-7; D is unresolved. The CDR3 is made up of 13 amino acids. Deletions cut 6 bases from V and 0 bases from J, with 9 bases between. Germline-derived CDR1 and CDR2 are MDHEN and SYDVKM.

The chain combines TRBV11-2 with TRBJ2-7; TRBD2 matches 10 bases. The CDR3 has 14 residues. The junction had 5 bases not matched to a gene; V was cut back by 5 bases and J by 4 bases. CDR1 is SGHAT, CDR2 FQNNGV, per germline. The CDR3, as DNA: TGTGCCAGCAGCAGGACTAGCGGACCGTACGAGCAGTACTTC. It specifies CASSRTSGPYEQYF.

The chain employs TRBV7-2 and TRBJ2-5; D gene uncertain. The CDR3 has 15 amino acids. Deletions cut 2 bases from V and 2 bases from J, with 12 bases between. Looked up from germline, CDR1 is SGHTA and CDR2 is FQGNSA. This chain's CDR3 is CASSLFGQTQETQYF. The DNA for the CDR3 is TGTGCCAGCAGCTTATTCGGGCAAACTCAAGAGACCCAGTACTTC.

This clone was observed a handful of times. This chain joins TRBV18 and TRBJ1-2; D gene ambiguous. The CDR3 consists of 13 residues. Trimming cost V 3 bases and J 3 bases, with 8 bases left between them. Germline CDR1 reads KGHSH; CDR2 reads LQKENI. CDR3 DNA sequence: TGTGCCAGCTCACCCGGGGATGACTATGGCTACACCTTC. Protein: CASSPGDDYGYTF.

The V and J genes are TRBV4-1 and TRBJ2-5, with 9 nucleotides matching TRBD1. The DNA end favors TRBJ2-7, so the J call may be wrong. The CDR3 spans 16 residues. Germline values: CDR1 MGHRA, CDR2 YSYEKL. The CDR3 reads CASSQLPTGGLSEQYF. The CDR3 DNA reads as TGCGCCAGCAGCCAATTACCTACAGGGGGCCTTAGCGAGCAGTACTTC.

The chain joins TRBV2 to TRBJ1-1, with no clear D. V was shortened by 4 bases and J by 2 bases, with 5 bases between the two germline ends. The germline V gene encodes CDR1 SNHLY and CDR2 FYNNEI. The CDR3 is made up of 12 amino acids. The CDR3 DNA reads as TGTGCCAGCAGTGGACCCAACACTGAAGCTTTCTTT. Its protein product is CASSGPNTEAFF.

Points on this clone: A much larger clone differs from this one at a single base, so this may be a read error. This same CDR3 is encoded by further DNA sequences in the sample. This rearrangement joins TRBV11-3 to TRBJ2-7; D call uncertain. V gave up 0 bases and J gave up 4 bases, with 4 bases separating them. Germline V gene sequence: CDR1 SGHNT, CDR2 YENEEA. This CDR3 contains 12 residues. CDR3 loop: CASSLDRYEQYF. In DNA, the CDR3 is TGTGCCAGCAGCTTAGATAGATACGAGCAGTACTTC.

This sequence joins TRBV4-1 and TRBJ2-2; 7 bases match TRBD1. CDR1 MGHRA and CDR2 YSYEKL come from the germline V gene. This CDR3 is built from 16 residues. V was clipped by 4 bases and J by 6 bases; unmatched bases: 11. The CDR3: CASSPRQGGKAGELFF. CDR3 nucleotides: TGCGCCAGCAGCCCTAGACAGGGTGGGAAAGCCGGGGAGCTGTTTTTT.

The gene calls are TRBV7-2 and TRBJ2-1; 8 bases align to TRBD2. The germline V gene has CDR1 SGHTA and CDR2 FQGNSA. The CDR3 extends over 15 amino acids. V lost 3 bases, J lost 8 bases, and 9 bases stayed unmatched. This chain's CDR3 is CASSLTVGLDDEQFF. CDR3 sequence (DNA): TGTGCCAGCAGCTTGACCGTGGGACTAGACGATGAGCAGTTCTTC.

This clone was counted between two and nine times. This chain links TRBV4-2 with TRBJ2-2; maybe TRBD2 (6 bases). V was cut by 2 bases and J by 0 bases, with 13 bases left in between. The CDR3 sequence is 17 residues long. Per the germline V gene, CDR1 is LGHNA and CDR2 is YNFKEQ. The CDR3 nucleotides are TGTGCCAGCAGCCAATCTTCGTGGGAGGCGAACACCGGGGAGCTGTTTTTT. As protein: CASSQSSWEANTGELFF.

The V and J genes are TRBV7-8 and TRBJ2-1; 13 nucleotides match TRBD2. The germline V gene encodes CDR1 SGHVS and CDR2 FQNEAQ. J gave up 7 bases and V 4 bases, and 1 base lay outside the gene matches. This CDR3 comprises 14 residues. CDR3 DNA: TGTGCCAGCAGCTGGGGACTAGCGGGGAATGAGCAGTTCTTC. Protein sequence: CASSWGLAGNEQFF.

This chain joins TRBV28 and TRBJ1-5; 10 nucleotides agree with TRBD1. This CDR3 has 14 amino acids. Germline CDR1 and CDR2: MDHEN and SYDVKM. Losses at the gene ends were 7 bases for V and 7 bases for J; bases not matched to a gene: 7. The CDR3 is CASKTGTGAQPQHF. The CDR3, as DNA: TGTGCCAGCAAAACCGGGACAGGGGCACAGCCCCAGCATTTT.